Listed below are T cell receptor beta chains from one sample, sequenced in a study of CD8 T cells in Susac syndrome. TCRdb re-called the immunoSEQ multiplex PCR reads through MiXCR, storing one row per CDR3 protein. The data show approximately 200,000 distinct CDR3 sequences, about 95% seen once. Material: CD4+ T cells from PBMCs. Receptor source: a human donor with multiple sclerosis. The CDR3 runs from the conserved cysteine through the conserved F or W. The D gene is left open where the match is weak. Not every row has a clone size; where given, it reads once, few, many or a size class.

d_call	clone_size	v_call	j_call	cdr3_nt	cdr3_aa
NA	NA	TRBV30	TRBJ1-5	TGTGCCTGGAGTCCCGACACCAATCAGCCCCAGCATTTT	CAWSPDTNQPQHF
TRBD1	NA	TRBV29-1	TRBJ1-2	TGCAGCGGGGCGACAGGGACTGGCTATGGCTACACCTTC	CSGATGTGYGYTF
NA	NA	TRBV29-1	TRBJ2-2	TGCAGCGTTGGAGGACGCACCGGGGAGCTGTTTTTT	CSVGGRTGELFF
NA	once	TRBV12-3/TRBV12-4	TRBJ1-2	TGTGCCAGCAGCACATCTTTCCCCGGACAGAACTATGGCTACACCTTC	CASSTSFPGQNYGYTF
NA	NA	TRBV29-1	TRBJ2-1	TGCAGCGTTGGCGAAGGGGATAACGGAGCTGAGCAGTTCTTC	CSVGEGDNGAEQFF
NA	NA	TRBV7-7	TRBJ2-1	TGTGCTAGCAGCGCCGGAGGGGCAGGACCCCTCTTC	CASSAGGAGPLF
TRBD1	NA	TRBV15	TRBJ2-7	TGTGCCACCAGCAGGGCCCAGGGCGGGACAGGTCGCTACGAGCAGTACTTC	CATSRAQGGTGRYEQYF
NA	NA	TRBV14	TRBJ2-3	TGTGCCAGCAGCCCGATCCGGGGTACGCAGTATTTT	CASSPIRGTQYF
NA	NA	TRBV7-2	TRBJ2-1	TGTGCCAGCAGCTTATTCCCCAATGAGCAGTTCTTC	CASSLFPNEQFF
NA	once	TRBV18	TRBJ2-2	TGTGCCAGCAGTTCAGGGGCCGGGGAGCTGTTTTTT	CASSSGAGELFF
TRBD2	once	TRBV3-1	TRBJ2-1	TGTGCCAGCAGCCAAGAAATTACGGGGGGGGCGCTCGGAGATGAGCAGTTCTTC	CASSQEITGGALGDEQFF
NA	NA	TRBV30	TRBJ1-2	TGTGCCTGGGGGGGGACCCCGGCAGAAGGCTACACCTTC	CAWGGTPAEGYTF
NA	NA	TRBV24-1	TRBJ1-5	TGTGCCACCAGTGATTTGCAGGTTCAGGTCCACAATCAGCCCCAGCATTTT	CATSDLQVQVHNQPQHF
TRBD2	once	TRBV29-1	TRBJ2-3	TGCAGCGTTCCTAGCGGCGGAGCAGATACGCAGTATTTT	CSVPSGGADTQYF
NA	NA	TRBV28	TRBJ2-7	TGTGCCAGCAGTTTATTTAGGACTGTCTCCTACGAGCAGTACTTC	CASSLFRTVSYEQYF
NA	once	TRBV5-1	TRBJ1-2	TGCGCCAGCAGTCCAGGACAGTATGGCTACACCTTC	CASSPGQYGYTF
NA	NA	TRBV30	TRBJ2-3	TGTGCCTGGAGTGTAGCGGGAGATACGCAGTATTTT	CAWSVAGDTQYF
NA	NA	TRBV20-1	TRBJ1-1	TGCAGTGCCCTCGGTTTCGCTGAAGCTTTCTTT	CSALGFAEAFF
NA	NA	TRBV6-1	TRBJ2-3	TGTGCCAGCAGTCCACATCGGGGAGGGGGAAGCACAGATACGCAGTATTTT	CASSPHRGGGSTDTQYF
NA	NA	TRBV13	TRBJ2-6	TGTGCCAGCAGCTCCCCGTCCCCAGACTCTGGGGCCAACGTCCTGACTTTC	CASSSPSPDSGANVLTF
NA	NA	TRBV14	TRBJ1-2	TGTGCCAGCAGCCACCTAAACCCGGGCGGTGGCTACACCTTC	CASSHLNPGGGYTF
NA	NA	TRBV3-1	TRBJ2-3	TGTGCCAGCAGCCAAGTTGGGGGGCCCACAGATACGCAGTATTTT	CASSQVGGPTDTQYF
NA	NA	TRBV5-1	TRBJ2-5	TGCGCCAGCAGCGGATCCGGGCCTCAAGAGACCCAGTACTTC	CASSGSGPQETQYF
NA	once	TRBV20-1	TRBJ1-1	TGCAGCGTCCAAGTCACTGAAGCTTTCTTT	CSVQVTEAFF
TRBD2	NA	TRBV20-1	TRBJ2-3	TGCAGTGCAGTACTAGCGATTTTGGGCACAGATACGCAGTATTTT	CSAVLAILGTDTQYF
TRBD2	NA	TRBV2	TRBJ2-5	TGTGCCAGCAGTGAAAGTTGGCTAGCGGGGGAAGAGACCCAGTACTTC	CASSESWLAGEETQYF
TRBD1	NA	TRBV5-4	TRBJ1-4	TGTGCCAGCAGTCCCGGGCCCGCAGCGACAGGGCGTGGTGAAAAACTGTTTTTT	CASSPGPAATGRGEKLFF
TRBD1	once	TRBV6-4	TRBJ1-2	TGTGCCAGCACCCCCGAGCCAGGGGGCGCGTTCTATGGCTACACCTTC	CASTPEPGGAFYGYTF
TRBD2	NA	TRBV30	TRBJ2-3	TGTGCCTGGAGAGCCGGACCGGTGGAGGGAGGGGATACGCAGTATTTT	CAWRAGPVEGGDTQYF
NA	few	TRBV30	TRBJ1-2	TGTGCCTGGTCAGCTAACTATGGCTACACCTTC	CAWSANYGYTF
TRBD2	once	TRBV9	TRBJ2-1	TGTGCCAGCAGCGCAAAGACCGGGACTAGCAACAATGAGCAGTTCTTC	CASSAKTGTSNNEQFF
TRBD1	NA	TRBV12-3/TRBV12-4	TRBJ1-2	TGTGCCAGCAGTCACCGGGACAGGGGGCCGGGGTATGGCTACACCTTC	CASSHRDRGPGYGYTF
NA	few	TRBV30	TRBJ1-1	TGTGCCTGGAGTGTTTACCCCAGGGGAACTGAAGCTTTCTTT	CAWSVYPRGTEAFF
NA	NA	TRBV12-3/TRBV12-4	TRBJ2-3	TGTGCCAGCAGTCAGGCAGTCCAATCGGACACGCAGTATTTT	CASSQAVQSDTQYF
TRBD2	NA	TRBV3-1	TRBJ2-1	TGTGCCAGCAGCCAAGATTATGGGAGCGGGGATTACAATGAGCAGTTCTTC	CASSQDYGSGDYNEQFF
NA	once	TRBV5-6	TRBJ2-3	TGTGCCAGCAGCTTGATTTCCTTAGATACGCAGTATTTT	CASSLISLDTQYF
NA	NA	TRBV3-1	TRBJ1-2	TGTGCCAGCAGCCAAGATACAGGTGACTATGGCTACACCTTC	CASSQDTGDYGYTF
NA	NA	TRBV6-5	TRBJ1-2	TGTGCCAGCAGCTGGGGTAATGGCTACACCTTC	CASSWGNGYTF
NA	NA	TRBV30	TRBJ1-5	TGTGCCTGGAGCGGTACAGGGTGGAATCAGCCCCAGCATTTT	CAWSGTGWNQPQHF
NA	NA	TRBV12-3/TRBV12-4	TRBJ2-5	TGTGCCAGCAGTTTACGGCGGGAGACCCAGTACTTC	CASSLRRETQYF
NA	NA	TRBV30	TRBJ1-5	TGTGCCTGGAGTCCAGGGGCCGTGGAGCCCCAGCATTTT	CAWSPGAVEPQHF
NA	NA	TRBV3-1	TRBJ2-7	TGTGCCAGCAGCCTAGGTGCGTGGGAGCAGTACTTC	CASSLGAWEQYF
NA	NA	TRBV30	TRBJ1-4	TGTGCCTGGATGAGGGACACTAATGAAAAACTGTTTTTT	CAWMRDTNEKLFF
NA	NA	TRBV12-3/TRBV12-4	TRBJ2-5	TGTGCCAGCAGCTCGGGGTCCCCCCAGTACTTC	CASSSGSPQYF
NA	NA	TRBV12-3/TRBV12-4	TRBJ2-2	TGTGCCAGCAGTTATAAGGCAGCGAACACCGGGGAGCTGTTTTTT	CASSYKAANTGELFF
TRBD1	NA	TRBV6-5	TRBJ1-1	TGTGCCAGCAGTTACTCTTTCGGAACCGGGACAGGGGTAGCTTTCTTT	CASSYSFGTGTGVAFF
NA	NA	TRBV30	TRBJ2-7	TGTGCCTGGAGTACCGGGCAGGGCTCCTACGAGCAGTACTTC	CAWSTGQGSYEQYF
NA	NA	TRBV6-1	TRBJ2-3	TGTGCCAGCAGTGGCAGTCCGCGCAGGCCCCGAGATACGCAGTATTTT	CASSGSPRRPRDTQYF
NA	NA	TRBV29-1	TRBJ1-1	TGCAGCGTTGTGAGGGAGGGTGTTCCTGAAGCTTTCTTT	CSVVREGVPEAFF
TRBD1	NA	TRBV20-1	TRBJ1-5	TGCAGTGCTAGGCGGACAGGGACATCGTCCTATTATAGCAATCAGCCCCAGCATTTT	CSARRTGTSSYYSNQPQHF
NA	NA	TRBV29-1	TRBJ2-3	TGCAGCGTTCCGGTCGGAGATACGCAGTATTTT	CSVPVGDTQYF
NA	NA	TRBV3-1	TRBJ1-2	TGTGCCAGCAGCCCCTCCGAGACTCTCTCTGGCTACACCTTC	CASSPSETLSGYTF
NA	once	TRBV11-2	TRBJ2-1	TGTGCCAGCAGCTTAGCCCCCGGTCACAATGAGCAGTTCTTC	CASSLAPGHNEQFF
TRBD1	NA	TRBV19	TRBJ2-2	TGTGCCAGTAGTATCCTGGACAGGGGTGCCGGGGAGCTGTTTTTT	CASSILDRGAGELFF
NA	NA	TRBV11-2	TRBJ2-1	TGTGCCAGCAGCTTACGTCTCGGGGACAATGAGCAGTTCTTC	CASSLRLGDNEQFF
NA	few	TRBV12-3/TRBV12-4	TRBJ1-5	TGTGCCAGCAGTCTGGGGGGTTCGGGCAATCAGCCCCAGCATTTT	CASSLGGSGNQPQHF
TRBD1	NA	TRBV29-1	TRBJ1-5	TGCAGCGTTGCCGTTACCACAGGGGGCAATCAGCCCCAGCATTTT	CSVAVTTGGNQPQHF
NA	NA	TRBV5-6	TRBJ1-2	TGTGCCAACAGCTTGGCCGAGGGAGAGGGCTACACCTTC	CANSLAEGEGYTF
TRBD1	NA	TRBV27	TRBJ2-5	TGTGCCAGCAATAGTATAGGGGGCTTTAAGACCCAGTACTTC	CASNSIGGFKTQYF